This is a list of T cell receptor beta chains from one sample in a study of chemoradiotherapy in HPV16-positive cancers. The data were produced by immunoSEQ multiplex PCR, yet TCRdb's version contains in-frame clones alone and is incomplete. The table has about 1,300 clones, around 90% seen once. The sequenced sample was tumor tissue, obtained from a patient who underwent chemoradiotherapy. These receptors came from a human donor with HPV-associated anogenital cancer. The CDR3 runs from the conserved cysteine through the conserved F or W. Clone sizes are given selectively: once, few, many, or a class where the clone is expanded.

14,TRBV7-2,.,CASSEQGAGSPLHF
16,TRBV19,.,CASGGQAISGANVLTF
13,TRBV30,once,CASAGQRNTEAFF
17,TRBV9,once,CASSVGNSGRALETQYF
13,TRBV6-7,.,CASSYSGENIQYF
17,TRBV7-9,.,CASSPIEGLALTGELFF
16,TRBV14,.,CASSDQESSYNSPLHF
12,TRBV6-1,few,CASSGAGTEAFF
12,TRBV11-1,.,CASSVISYEQYF
14,TRBV27,.,CASSRQGGNTEAFF
15,TRBV6-5,.,CASSYLGADTGELFF
14,TRBV28,.,CASSPGPLNTEAFF
14,TRBV6-1,.,CASSEQGDTSPLHF
15,TRBV2,.,CASSGIRGGTDTQYF
19,TRBV5-1,.,CASSPLTLAGGPGTGELFF
18,TRBV28,.,CASSTKDHGLAGLETQYF
15,TRBV5-1,once,CASSLEVGGHNEQFF
15,TRBV9,.,CASSAGSSSYNEQFF
13,TRBV19,.,CASSIDQGVGYTF
15,TRBV2,.,CASRLDLSSYNEQFF
15,TRBV5-1,.,CASSLGLAGQYEQYF
13,TRBV28,.,CASRWGGSYEQYF
16,TRBV4-2,.,CASSQDWAEGTDTQYF
12,TRBV11-3,.,CASKGQAETQYF
15,TRBV9,.,CASSEKGQGNSPLHF
16,TRBV6-5,.,CASSYRTSGNTGELFF
18,TRBV5-6,.,CASSLFRTGLATTDTQYF
14,TRBV9,.,CASSALVSGNEQFF
13,TRBV7-9,.,CASSRDLYYEQYF
12,TRBV30,.,CAWSGTGGGYTF
15,TRBV2,.,CASSESPGMNTEAFF
16,TRBV18,.,CASSHGQGAMNTEAFF
14,TRBV5-5,.,CASSYHDGASGAFF
13,TRBV23-1,.,CASSQSRIYEQFF
13,TRBV2,.,CASSEEAYNEQFF
15,TRBV6-6,.,CASTPTSGVTDTQYF
16,TRBV19,.,CASSMDSTFMNTEAFF
14,TRBV5-1,.,CASSFGGSSDEQFF
13,TRBV7-2,.,CASSLVGGAEAFF
13,TRBV29-1,.,CSVGTGEGQPQHF
14,TRBV4-3,.,CASSQDGQSNGYTF
15,TRBV6-5,.,CASSYGGGQGGEAFF
14,TRBV7-8,.,CASSTSGGTGELFF
15,TRBV6-1,.,CASSDREFSYNEQFF
11,TRBV5-8,.,CASSFLGEQYF
13,TRBV7-2,.,CASSLAAGNTIYF
14,TRBV28,.,CASRSTGGAETQYF
16,TRBV4-1,.,CASSEFQTDSGNTIYF
12,TRBV5-1,.,CASSLPGDEQYF
14,TRBV28,.,CASHKTGGGETQYF